These 30 T cell receptor beta chains were sequenced from one sample in a study of shared clonotypes between healthy human individuals. Assay: immunoSEQ multiplex PCR; the TCRdb copy retains only in-frame clones and omits some. The sample lists some 2.1 million clones; roughly 95% were seen once. CD8 cells classed as naive were CD45RO-negative and positively selected for CCR7, excluding terminally differentiated effector memory CD45RA+ cells. Sequenced: naive CD8+ T cells from PBMCs. These receptors were taken from a man aged 18 to 30 in good health. Some clones in this sample may be carry-over from other donors' samples.

Comments on this clone: This specimen includes other DNA sequences encoding the same CDR3. In nucleotides, the CDR3 is TGTGCCAGCAGCCTTAAGCGGGAGTCCACAGATACGCAGTATTTT. Amino acid sequence: CASSLKRESTDTQYF. The chain combines TRBV5-4 with TRBJ2-3; 8 bases align to TRBD2. The ends lost 4 bases at V and 2 bases at J; junction bases unmatched: 6. The germline gives CDR1 SGHNT, CDR2 YYREEE (reference sequence). The CDR3 is 15 residues long.

The J gene is TRBJ1-5, the V gene TRBV6-1; possible D gene TRBD1, 6 bases. Trimming left V 2 bases short and J 5 bases short, with 10 bases between. This CDR3 comprises 14 residues. CDR1 is MNHNS, CDR2 SASEGT, per germline. The CDR3 region has the DNA TGTGCCAGCAGTGAATGGGGGGCCGATCAGCCCCAGCATTTT. Amino acid sequence: CASSEWGADQPQHF.

The V gene is TRBV29-1, the J gene TRBJ2-7, with 7 bases matching TRBD2. CDR1 and CDR2 (germline): SQVTM, ANQGSEA. CDR3 length: 14 residues. The V and J ends lost 4 bases and 2 bases, in that order; junction bases with no gene match: 8. CDR3 protein: CSVVIGAGAYEQYF. The CDR3 DNA follows: TGCAGCGTTGTAATAGGGGCGGGGGCCTACGAGCAGTACTTC.

The V gene is TRBV5-4, the J gene TRBJ1-4; no reliable D call. The CDR3 is 17 residues long. Germline V gene sequence: CDR1 SGHNT, CDR2 YYREEE (reference sequence). Trimming removed 0 bases from V and 5 bases from J, with 17 bases in between. The CDR3 protein is CASSLGIQPEGNEKLFF. In DNA, the CDR3 is TGTGCCAGCAGCTTGGGAATTCAACCCGAAGGGAATGAAAAACTGTTTTTT. Using reference TRBV5-4 and TRBJ1-4 for the parts outside the CDR3, the full variable domain is ETGVTQSPTHLIKTRGQQVTLRCSSQSGHNTVSWYQQALGQGPQFIFQYYREEENGRGNFPPRFSGLQFPNYSSELNVNALELDDSALYLCASSLGIQPEGNEKLFFGSGTQLSVL.

CDR3: CASTTKTGGGEKLFF. As DNA, the CDR3 is TGTGCCAGCACGACAAAAACAGGGGGGGGTGAAAAACTGTTTTTT. The V and J genes are TRBV7-9 and TRBJ1-4, with 8 bases lining up with TRBD1. This CDR3 spans 15 amino acids. With 7 bases clipped from V and 7 bases from J, the junction kept 11 bases outside the gene matches. In germline, CDR1 is SEHNR, CDR2 FQNEAQ (reference sequence).

The CDR3 coding sequence is TGTGCCAGCAGCCCCACCCTGGGACACCATGAGCAGTTCTTC. Protein product: CASSPTLGHHEQFF. The rearrangement links TRBV7-3 to TRBJ2-1; maybe TRBD1 (6 bases). Germline values: CDR1 SGHTA, CDR2 FQGTGA. The CDR3 runs 14 residues. With 5 bases removed from V and 8 bases from J, the gap between germline ends came to 16 bases.

This chain links TRBV5-1 with TRBJ2-5; weak D call: TRBD2 (5 bases). The CDR3 length is 13 residues. V lost 6 bases, J lost 10 bases, and 19 bases lay in between. The germline V gene encodes CDR1 SGHRS and CDR2 YFSETQ. The CDR3 reads CASKGVGVMDQYF. The CDR3 bases are TGCGCCAGCAAAGGAGTCGGGGTCATGGACCAGTACTTC.

As DNA, the CDR3 is TGTGCCAGCAGACTGACACCTCTTGGTAATCAGCCCCAGCATTTT. Its translation: CASRLTPLGNQPQHF. The chain uses TRBV28 and TRBJ1-5; D unclear. Between the trimmed V and J ends, which lost 6 bases and 4 bases, there was a span of 16 bases. There are 15 residues in the CDR3. CDR1 and CDR2 (germline): MDHEN, SYDVKM.

The rearrangement uses TRBV9 and TRBJ1-2; D perhaps matches TRBD1 (6 bases). V was pared by 0 bases and J by 8 bases, with 14 bases between. CDR1 SGDLS and CDR2 YYNGEE come from the germline V gene. The CDR3 consists of 14 residues. The CDR3 region is CASSVVSRGGGYTF. The CDR3 nucleotides read TGTGCCAGCAGCGTAGTGTCCAGGGGAGGAGGCTACACCTTC.

This clone has more than one count but fewer than ten. This chain uses TRBV28 with TRBJ1-5; D remains unclear. Trimming removed 8 bases from V and 0 bases from J, with 17 bases in between. CDR3 length: 16 amino acids. The germline CDR1 and CDR2 sequences are MDHEN and SYDVKM. The CDR3 spells CASRGLRIDSNQPQHF. DNA for the CDR3: TGTGCCAGCCGGGGTCTCAGGATAGATAGCAATCAGCCCCAGCATTTT.

The rearrangement joins TRBV7-9 to TRBJ1-1, with 11 nucleotides matching TRBD1. CDR1 and CDR2 (germline): SEHNR, FQNEAQ (reference sequence). Trimming at V came to 7 bases and at J to 5 bases, leaving 6 bases not matched to a gene. The CDR3 consists of 14 residues. CDR3 in amino acids: CASNPDRGRTEAFF. DNA for the CDR3: TGTGCCAGCAACCCGGACAGGGGGCGAACTGAAGCTTTCTTT.

This rearrangement joins TRBV6-1 to TRBJ2-7; 7 nucleotides line up with TRBD1. Germline V lookup: CDR1 MNHNS, CDR2 SASEGT. This CDR3 spans 13 amino acids. Trimming at V came to 6 bases and at J to 5 bases, leaving 7 bases not matched to a gene. The CDR3 DNA is TGTGCCAGCAGCTACAGGGGAATCCACGAGCAGTACTTC. Its translation is CASSYRGIHEQYF.

V usage is TRBV6-1 and J usage is TRBJ2-7; maybe TRBD1 (6 bases). CDR1 and CDR2 (germline): MNHNS, SASEGT. The CDR3 totals 17 residues. Between the trimmed V and J ends, which lost 1 base and 2 bases, there was a span of 18 bases. CDR3 in amino acids: CASSEDREVVAPYEQYF. CDR3 in DNA: TGTGCCAGCAGTGAAGACAGGGAAGTCGTAGCCCCCTACGAGCAGTACTTC.

The V and J genes are TRBV28 and TRBJ2-3; a weak D match, TRBD1 (5 bases). Germline V lookup: CDR1 MDHEN, CDR2 SYDVKM. The V end was cut by 5 bases, the J end by 2 bases, with 17 bases between. This CDR3 region has 16 residues. The CDR3 bases are TGTGCCAGCAGTCTCCACCCACAGGCTTACACAGATACGCAGTATTTT. This gives the protein CASSLHPQAYTDTQYF.

The rearrangement links TRBV5-4 to TRBJ2-7; D may match TRBD1 or TRBD2 (5 bases each). CDR3 size: 17 residues. Trimming removed 6 bases from V and 3 bases from J, with 25 bases in between. Germline assignment: CDR1 SGHNT and CDR2 YYREEE (reference sequence). This CDR3 reads CASTTGTNPLLDYEQYF. The CDR3 DNA reads as TGTGCCAGCACCACCGGGACGAACCCTCTTTTGGACTACGAGCAGTACTTC. The whole variable domain, filled in from reference TRBV5-4 and TRBJ2-7, reads ETGVTQSPTHLIKTRGQQVTLRCSSQSGHNTVSWYQQALGQGPQFIFQYYREEENGRGNFPPRFSGLQFPNYSSELNVNALELDDSALYLCASTTGTNPLLDYEQYFGPGTRLTVT.

The chain joins TRBV7-9 to TRBJ2-7; D is possibly TRBD2 (6 bases). Germline V gene data show CDR1 as SEHNR and CDR2 as FQNEAQ (reference sequence). Trimming removed 5 bases from V and 5 bases from J, with 19 bases in between. CDR3 length: 15 residues. CDR3: CASSPRGAGLDEQYF. The CDR3 nucleotides read TGTGCCAGCAGCCCGCGGGGTGCGGGGTTGGACGAGCAGTACTTC. The full variable domain, rest sourced from reference TRBV7-9 and TRBJ2-7, is DTGVSQNPRHKITKRGQNVTFRCDPISEHNRLYWYRQTLGQGPEFLTYFQNEAQLEKSRLLSDRFSAERPKGSFSTLEIQRTEQGDSAMYLCASSPRGAGLDEQYFGPGTRLTVT.

The V and J genes are TRBV7-9 and TRBJ2-7; unclear D gene. CDR1 is SEHNR and CDR2 is FQNEAQ in the germline V gene (reference sequence). The CDR3 has 13 amino acids. Trimming shortened V by 4 bases and J by 3 bases, and 10 bases separated the two germline ends. CDR3 sequence reads: CASSSQTFYEQYF. For the CDR3, the DNA is TGTGCCAGCAGCTCACAAACGTTCTACGAGCAGTACTTC. The full variable domain, completed using reference TRBV7-9 and TRBJ2-7, is DTGVSQNPRHKITKRGQNVTFRCDPISEHNRLYWYRQTLGQGPEFLTYFQNEAQLEKSRLLSDRFSAERPKGSFSTLEIQRTEQGDSAMYLCASSSQTFYEQYFGPGTRLTVT.

The chain joins TRBV6-6 to TRBJ2-3; 12 bases fit TRBD2. The J segment lost 6 bases and the V segment lost 6 bases, leaving 7 bases of the junction unmatched. The CDR3 length is 15 residues. Germline V gene lookup returns CDR1 MNHNY and CDR2 SVGAGI (reference sequence). The CDR3 nucleotides are TGTGCCAGCAGCCCAGCTAGCGGGAGGGCGGATACGCAGTATTTT. It specifies CASSPASGRADTQYF.

This chain links TRBV10-3 with TRBJ2-7; 10 bases are a match to TRBD1. With V trimmed by 3 bases and J by 1 base, 3 bases remained unmatched. Germline loops: CDR1 ENHRY, CDR2 SYGVKD. The CDR3 sequence is 15 residues long. CDR3 in DNA: TGTGCCATCAGTGACTGGGACAGGGGTTCCTACGAGCAGTACTTC. Translation: CAISDWDRGSYEQYF.

Only one count was recorded for this clone. The chain carries TRBV4-2 and TRBJ2-7, with D maybe TRBD1 (5 bases). The germline CDR1 and CDR2 sequences are LGHNA and YNFKEQ. The CDR3 is 14 amino acids. V was shortened by 1 base and J by 3 bases, with 10 bases between the two germline ends. DNA of the CDR3: TGTGCCAGCAGCCAAGTTGGCAGGGTCTACGAGCAGTACTTC. Residues: CASSQVGRVYEQYF.

In nucleotides, the CDR3 is TGTGCCAGCAGCCTGCCGGGAACTAGCGGGAGAAATGAGCAGTTCTTC. Amino acids: CASSLPGTSGRNEQFF. V is TRBV5-4 and J is TRBJ2-1, with 11 positions matching TRBD2. The V and J ends lost 4 bases and 7 bases, in that order; junction bases with no gene match: 10. The germline V gene has CDR1 SGHNT and CDR2 YYREEE (reference sequence). The CDR3 sequence is 16 residues long.

This clone has only one observation. The chain is built from TRBV28 and TRBJ2-7, with D perhaps matching TRBD1 (5 bases). The CDR3 consists of 13 residues. CDR1 is MDHEN and CDR2 is SYDVKM in the germline V gene. V gave up 7 bases and J gave up 7 bases, with 17 bases separating them. In nucleotides, the CDR3 is TGTGCCAGCACCCCAGGGAATCCCGGGGAGCAGTACTTC. It translates to CASTPGNPGEQYF.

This rearrangement joins TRBV2 to TRBJ1-1; a weak D match, TRBD1 (5 bases). The CDR3 has 14 amino acids. Germline V gene data show CDR1 as SNHLY and CDR2 as FYNNEI. Trimming stripped 4 bases from V and 2 bases from J, with 11 bases between. The DNA of the CDR3 is TGTGCCAGCAGTGCCGGGACGGCAAACACTGAAGCTTTCTTT. Translation gives CASSAGTANTEAFF. Together with reference TRBV2 and TRBJ1-1, the CDR3 gives the full variable domain: EPEVTQTPSHQVTQMGQEVILRCVPISNHLYFYWYRQILGQKVEFLVSFYNNEISEKSEIFDDQFSVERPDGSNFTLKIRSTKLEDSAMYFCASSAGTANTEAFFGQGTRLTVV.

The V and J genes are TRBV25-1 and TRBJ2-5; TRBD1 matches at 10 bases. Losses at the gene ends were 6 bases for V and 5 bases for J; bases not matched to a gene: 9. The CDR3 spans 15 residues. Germline V CDR1 and CDR2: MGHDK, SYGVNS. Here the CDR3 DNA reads TGTGCCAGCAGCGAAACGACAGGGGGCATCGAGACCCAGTACTTC. Protein product: CASSETTGGIETQYF.

The chain combines TRBV5-6 with TRBJ2-1; D is possibly TRBD2 (6 bases). Germline V lookup: CDR1 SGHDT, CDR2 YYEEEE. The V gene lost 3 bases and the J gene lost 0 bases, with 16 bases spanning the gap. The CDR3 totals 17 residues. CDR3 protein: CASSSPWTGSSYNEQFF. The CDR3 DNA sequence: TGTGCCAGCAGCTCCCCCTGGACCGGGAGCTCCTACAATGAGCAGTTCTTC.

Concerning this clone itself: The sample contains more than one DNA sequence encoding this CDR3. This chain links TRBV28 with TRBJ2-7, with 11 bases fitting TRBD1. V trimming: 5 bases; J trimming: 2 bases; junction bases outside the gene matches: 2. CDR1 is MDHEN and CDR2 is SYDVKM in the germline V gene. The CDR3 consists of 14 residues. This CDR3 reads CASSRTGGAYEQYF. CDR3 bases: TGTGCCAGCAGTCGGACAGGGGGCGCCTACGAGCAGTACTTC.

This clone appeared a few times. The genes are TRBV19 and TRBJ2-7; TRBD1 matches 8 bases. Looked up from germline, CDR1 is LNHDA and CDR2 is SQIVND (reference sequence). The V gene end was trimmed by 5 bases and the J gene end by 3 bases; junction bases not matched to a gene: 9. This CDR3 has 15 amino acids. The CDR3 DNA follows: TGTGCCAGTAGTCCCGACCGGGACAGGTACTACGAGCAGTACTTC. Amino acid sequence: CASSPDRDRYYEQYF.

This clone was picked up one time. This chain joins TRBV5-8 and TRBJ2-7; D uncertain. Germline values: CDR1 SGHTS, CDR2 YDEGEE. V lost 0 bases and J 6 bases, leaving 7 bases between the germline ends. The CDR3 length is 12 residues. CDR3 sequence reads: CASSLAESEQYF. CDR3 sequence (DNA): TGTGCCAGCAGCTTGGCCGAGAGCGAGCAGTACTTC.

The chain joins TRBV29-1 to TRBJ2-7; possibly TRBD2 for D (6 bases). The V gene's germline CDR1 is SQVTM and CDR2 ANQGSEA. Trimming removed 4 bases at V and 2 bases at J, with 18 bases between. The length of the CDR3 is 15 residues. CDR3 DNA sequence: TGCAGCGTTGTCGCCTCGACCGGAGGGGCCTACGAGCAGTACTTC. Amino acid sequence: CSVVASTGGAYEQYF.

The V gene is TRBV13, the J gene TRBJ2-7; 7 bases agree with TRBD2. The CDR3 has 14 residues. V shed 1 base, J shed 3 bases, and the junction held 3 bases outside the gene matches. Germline-derived CDR1 and CDR2 are PRHDT and FYEKMQ (reference sequence). The CDR3 reads CASSLDGGGYEQYF. CDR3 nucleotide sequence: TGTGCCAGCAGCTTAGATGGCGGGGGCTACGAGCAGTACTTC.